One sample yielded the 7 T cell receptor beta chains listed below, sequenced in a study of T cell responses to AZD1222 COVID-19 vaccine. Repertoires were generated with immunoSEQ multiplex PCR, while TCRdb's copy carries only in-frame clones and drops some. Here the sample spans more than 80,000 clones, around 85% being singletons. Material: peripheral blood, obtained 28 days after the second AZD1222 dose. The receptors derive from an adult who received the AZD1222 COVID-19 vaccine.

The gene calls are TRBV9 and TRBJ1-1; a possible D gene is TRBD1 (5 bases). From germline, CDR1 is SGDLS and CDR2 YYNGEE. The CDR3 runs to 14 residues. V gave up 4 bases and J gave up 6 bases, with 16 bases separating them. The CDR3 loop is CASSFTGTGAEAFF. The DNA for the CDR3 is TGTGCCAGCAGCTTTACCGGGACCGGGGCTGAAGCTTTCTTT.

The table lists this clone with a few counts. V usage is TRBV6-6 and J usage is TRBJ2-7; 7 bases match TRBD1. CDR3 size: 16 residues. From germline, CDR1 is MNHNY and CDR2 SVGAGI (reference sequence). Trimming took 6 bases from V and 5 from J; bases not matched to a gene: 16. The CDR3 nucleotides read TGTGCCAGCAGCCCCGGAACGACAGGGAAGCACCACGAGCAGTACTTC. Translated: CASSPGTTGKHHEQYF.

The rearrangement joins TRBV11-3 to TRBJ2-7; the D is unclear. The CDR3 has 12 residues. Germline values: CDR1 SGHNT, CDR2 YENEEA. Trimming shortened V by 3 bases and J by 6 bases, and 9 bases separated the two germline ends. In nucleotides, the CDR3 is TGTGCCAGCAGCTTTCCCCGTGGCGAGCAGTACTTC. Encoded protein: CASSFPRGEQYF.

V and J are TRBV25-1 and TRBJ2-7; D is unresolved. The V gene lost 6 bases and the J gene lost 6 bases, with 21 bases spanning the gap. The CDR3 sequence is 15 residues long. Germline V gene sequence: CDR1 MGHDK, CDR2 SYGVNS. CDR3 residues: CASSPSAARVGEQYF. CDR3 coding DNA: TGTGCCAGCAGCCCCTCGGCAGCCAGAGTAGGCGAGCAGTACTTC.

The chain is built from TRBV19 and TRBJ1-2; D unresolved. This CDR3 is 14 amino acids long. Germline V gene sequence: CDR1 LNHDA, CDR2 SQIVND (reference sequence). V lost 1 base to trimming and J lost 4 bases, with 10 bases between them. CDR3 bases: TGTGCCAGTAGTATAGGCGCGGGGAGCTATGGCTACACCTTC. Translation gives CASSIGAGSYGYTF.

The chain combines TRBV10-3 with TRBJ1-2, with D uncertain. V was clipped by 7 bases and J by 5 bases, with 20 bases between them. CDR1 and CDR2 from the germline V gene are ENHRY and SYGVKD. There are 15 residues in the CDR3. CDR3 nucleotides: TGTGCCATCACGCCACTTCCCGAGAACCCATATGGCTACACCTTC. Encoded protein: CAITPLPENPYGYTF.

The chain employs TRBV7-9 and TRBJ1-6, with a tentative D call TRBD1 (5 bases). Trimming shortened V by 6 bases and J by 0 bases, and 12 bases separated the two germline ends. This CDR3 region has 16 residues. The germline CDR1 and CDR2 sequences are SEHNR and FQNEAQ (reference sequence). CDR3 bases: TGTGCCAGCAGATCACAGGAGAGCTCCTATAATTCACCCCTCCACTTT. Residues: CASRSQESSYNSPLHF.